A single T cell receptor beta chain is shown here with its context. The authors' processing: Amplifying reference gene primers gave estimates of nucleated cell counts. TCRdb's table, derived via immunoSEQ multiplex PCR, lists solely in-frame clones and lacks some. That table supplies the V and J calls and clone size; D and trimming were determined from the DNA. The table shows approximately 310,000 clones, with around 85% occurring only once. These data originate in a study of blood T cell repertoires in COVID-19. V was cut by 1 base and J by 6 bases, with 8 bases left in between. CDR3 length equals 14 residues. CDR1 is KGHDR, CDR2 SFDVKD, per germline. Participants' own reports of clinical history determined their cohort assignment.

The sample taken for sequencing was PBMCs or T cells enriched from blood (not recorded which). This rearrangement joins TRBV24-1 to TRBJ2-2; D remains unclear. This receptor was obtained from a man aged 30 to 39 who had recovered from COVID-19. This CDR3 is CATSDLRAPGELFF. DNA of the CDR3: TGTGCCACCAGTGATTTAAGAGCGCCCGGGGAGCTGTTTTTT.